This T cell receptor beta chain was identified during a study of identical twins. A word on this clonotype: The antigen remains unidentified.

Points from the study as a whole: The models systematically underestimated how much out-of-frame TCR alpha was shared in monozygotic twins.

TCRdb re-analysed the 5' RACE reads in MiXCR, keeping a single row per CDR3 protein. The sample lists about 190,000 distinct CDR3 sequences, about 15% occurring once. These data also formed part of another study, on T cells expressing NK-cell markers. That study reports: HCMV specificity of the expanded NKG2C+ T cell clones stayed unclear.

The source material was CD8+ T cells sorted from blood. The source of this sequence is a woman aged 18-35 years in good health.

The CDR3 is CASSRGWEDSPLHF. CDR3 DNA: TGTGCCAGCAGCCGTGGATGGGAGGATTCACCCCTCCACTTT. The V gene is TRBV7-9, the J gene TRBJ1-6; no firm D call. The V end lost 5 bases, the J end lost 8 bases, and 13 bases lay between the germline ends. CDR3 length: 14 amino acids. CDR1 SEHNR and CDR2 FQNEAQ come from the germline V gene (reference sequence).